Following are 19 T cell receptor beta chains from one sample sequenced in a study of shared clonotypes between healthy human individuals (TCRdb year 2020). Libraries came from the immunoSEQ multiplex PCR assay. Drawn from immuneACCESS, this table holds only the in-frame rearrangements with V and J called that TCRdb kept. Clones are partly lost; checked studies trace under half to an unresolved V gene and leave the rest unexplained. In this sample the table shows 850,000 to 1,200,000 clones, about three quarters of which occur a single time. Clones ranked in the top ten supply approximately 1.5% of the sample. Source material: memory CD4+ T cells sorted from blood. This specimen's cell subset or site label, interpreted: CD45RA-negative fraction. Receptors were obtained from a man younger than 35 in good health.

The chain carries TRBV5-4 and TRBJ2-7, with 8 bases matching TRBD2. CDR3 length equals 17 residues. Germline CDR1 SGHNT, CDR2 YYREEE (reference sequence). J lost 0 bases, V lost 4 bases, and 12 bases had no gene match. CDR3 sequence: CASSPQGGGLSSYEQYF. CDR3 DNA: TGTGCCAGCAGCCCGCAAGGCGGGGGGCTGAGCTCCTACGAGCAGTACTTC.

The chain uses TRBV19 and TRBJ2-1; 12 bases match TRBD2. Germline V lookup: CDR1 LNHDA, CDR2 SQIVND (reference sequence). After removal of 4 bases from V and 3 bases from J, the junction contained 4 bases not matched to a gene. This CDR3 region has 16 residues. The CDR3 loop reads CASSKEGLAGYNEQFF. CDR3 coding DNA: TGTGCCAGTAGTAAAGAGGGACTAGCGGGCTACAATGAGCAGTTCTTC.

The V and J genes are TRBV6-1 and TRBJ1-2; D remains ambiguous. Germline values: CDR1 MNHNS, CDR2 SASEGT. The CDR3 spans 14 residues. V shed 6 bases and J shed 4 bases, with 15 bases lying between them. Written as DNA, the CDR3 is TGTGCCAGCAGGTCCGGTTTTAATCTCTATGGCTACACCTTC. This translates into CASRSGFNLYGYTF.

This clone was seen more than once but under ten times. J is TRBJ1-1 and V is TRBV10-3; TRBD1 agrees at 8 bases. V was clipped by 6 bases and J by 5 bases; unmatched bases: 5. The CDR3 is made up of 13 amino acids. Germline CDR1 ENHRY, CDR2 SYGVKD. CDR3 sequence: CAIRAGGTTEAFF. The CDR3 coding sequence is TGTGCCATCAGAGCAGGGGGCACGACTGAAGCTTTCTTT.

Comments on this clone: With only one base between it and a far larger clone, this is likely a read error. The sample holds other DNA sequences that translate to the same CDR3. J is TRBJ2-6 and V is TRBV6-1; 7 bases are shared with TRBD1. Trimming took 6 bases from V and 1 from J; bases not matched to a gene: 0. Germline loops: CDR1 MNHNS, CDR2 SASEGT. The CDR3 covers 14 residues. The CDR3 DNA follows: TGTGCCAGCAGGACAGGGTCTGGGGCCAACGTCCTGACTTTC. It encodes CASRTGSGANVLTF.

The chain couples TRBV15 to TRBJ1-2, with D perhaps TRBD1 (5 bases). Germline CDR1 reads LNHNV; CDR2 reads YYDKDF (reference sequence). V was clipped by 2 bases and J by 6 bases, with 10 bases between them. The CDR3 totals 13 residues. The CDR3 region has the DNA TGTGCCACCAGCAGAAGGCAGGGAGATGGCTACACCTTC. Amino acids: CATSRRQGDGYTF.

The rearrangement links TRBV11-2 to TRBJ1-1; unclear D gene. CDR3 length: 12 residues. Trimming removed 3 bases at V and 1 base at J, with 3 bases between. The germline gives CDR1 SGHAT, CDR2 FQNNGV. The DNA of the CDR3 is TGTGCCAGCAGCTTCCGGAACACTGAAGCTTTCTTT. It encodes CASSFRNTEAFF.

The rearrangement links TRBV5-6 to TRBJ2-7; D not certain. Germline CDR1 and CDR2: SGHDT and YYEEEE. CDR3 length equals 15 residues. V lost 1 base and J lost 7, with 18 bases in between. Written as DNA, the CDR3 is TGTGCCAGCAGCTTGTTGGTTACCGACTTTCGGGAGCAGTACTTC. Protein product: CASSLLVTDFREQYF. Full variable domain (remainder filled in from reference TRBV5-6 and TRBJ2-7): DAGVTQSPTHLIKTRGQQVTLRCSPKSGHDTVSWYQQALGQGPQFIFQYYEEEERQRGNFPDRFSGHQFPNYSSELNVNALLLGDSALYLCASSLLVTDFREQYFGPGTRLTVT.

V is TRBV4-2 and J is TRBJ2-5; 7 bases align to TRBD2. J was trimmed by 0 bases and V by 5 bases; bases with no gene match: 9. The length of the CDR3 is 16 residues. The germline gives CDR1 LGHNA, CDR2 YNFKEQ. The CDR3 sequence is CASSSGEGRYQETQYF. The DNA for the CDR3 is TGTGCCAGCAGCTCGGGGGAGGGGAGGTACCAAGAGACCCAGTACTTC.

The chain has TRBV7-2 and TRBJ2-1, with D perhaps TRBD2 (5 bases). V shed 5 bases and J shed 4 bases, with 9 bases lying between them. The germline gives CDR1 SGHTA, CDR2 FQGNSA. CDR3 length equals 13 residues. CDR3 DNA sequence: TGTGCCAGCAGCATTGAGCGGTACAATGAGCAGTTCTTC. Translation gives CASSIERYNEQFF.

Concerning this clone: A much larger clone sits a single nucleotide away, making a read error possible. The rearrangement joins TRBV5-1 to TRBJ2-7; the D is unclear. This CDR3 is built from 11 residues. Germline V gives CDR1 SGHRS, CDR2 YFSETQ. In DNA form, the CDR3 reads TGTGCCAGCAGCCAGAAGTACGAGCAGTACTTC. Amino acids: CASSQKYEQYF.

This chain joins TRBV6-1 and TRBJ2-7; D may be TRBD1 or TRBD2 (5 bases each). CDR1 and CDR2 (germline): MNHNS, SASEGT. V was pared by 11 bases and J by 3 bases, with 20 bases between. The CDR3 runs 14 residues. The CDR3 spells CASQDGARFYEQYF. DNA of the CDR3: TGTGCCTCCCAGGACGGGGCCCGCTTCTACGAGCAGTACTTC.

This clone was seen a single time. The rearrangement uses TRBV15 and TRBJ2-5, with D perhaps being TRBD1 or TRBD2 (5 bases each). The CDR3 is 15 residues long. V shed 3 bases and J shed 2 bases, with 13 bases lying between them. Germline V CDR1 and CDR2: LNHNV, YYDKDF (reference sequence). CDR3 nucleotides: TGTGCCACCAGCAGCACCGGGACCCTTCAAGAGACCCAGTACTTC. It is translated as CATSSTGTLQETQYF.

DNA for the CDR3: TGTGCCTGGAGTGTTAAGGGGGGACACTACGAGCAGTACTTC. It codes for CAWSVKGGHYEQYF. The chain links TRBV30 to TRBJ2-7; D may correspond to TRBD1 or TRBD2 (6 bases each). Trimming pared 0 bases from V and 3 bases from J, leaving 12 bases between. Per the germline V gene, CDR1 is GTSNPN and CDR2 is SVGIG (reference sequence). There are 14 residues in the CDR3. Filled out from reference TRBV30 and TRBJ2-7, the complete variable domain reads SQTIHQWPATLVQPVGSPLSLECTVEGTSNPNLYWYRQAAGRGLQLLFYSVGIGQISSEVPQNLSASRPQDRQFILSSKKLLLSDSGFYLCAWSVKGGHYEQYFGPGTRLTVT.

The gene calls are TRBV5-1 and TRBJ2-6; D perhaps matches TRBD1 (6 bases). Germline V gene sequence: CDR1 SGHRS, CDR2 YFSETQ. The V gene lost 4 bases and the J gene lost 2 bases, with 13 bases spanning the gap. The length of the CDR3 is 16 residues. The CDR3 spells CASSAATGPGANVLTF. CDR3 DNA sequence: TGCGCCAGCAGCGCTGCCACAGGGCCTGGGGCCAACGTCCTGACTTTC.

This clone was seen once. This chain connects TRBV10-1 to TRBJ2-2; 8 positions agree with TRBD1. CDR1 is WNHNN and CDR2 is SYGVQD in the germline V gene (reference sequence). V lost 10 bases to trimming and J lost 0 bases; unmatched junction nucleotides: 10. The CDR3 totals 16 residues. CDR3 sequence: CANQSDRGTNTGELFF. The CDR3 coding sequence is TGCGCCAACCAATCCGACAGGGGAACGAACACCGGGGAGCTGTTTTTT.

The chain has TRBV6-1 and TRBJ1-3, with 8 bases aligning to TRBD1. This CDR3 contains 14 residues. The J segment lost 10 bases and the V segment lost 2 bases, leaving 7 bases of the junction unmatched. CDR1 and CDR2 from the germline V gene are MNHNS and SASEGT. CDR3 coding DNA: TGTGCCAGCAGTGAAAAGGGACAGGCCCTAACCATATATTTT. As protein: CASSEKGQALTIYF.

The rearrangement links TRBV11-2 to TRBJ1-1, with 11 bases identical to TRBD1. V shed 4 bases, J shed 7 bases, and the junction held 8 bases outside the gene matches. Per the germline V gene, CDR1 is SGHAT and CDR2 is FQNNGV. CDR3 length: 15 residues. CDR3 loop: CASSSYRGQGGEAFF. The CDR3 bases are TGTGCCAGCAGCTCGTATCGGGGACAGGGGGGTGAAGCTTTCTTT.

This sequence joins TRBV7-9 and TRBJ1-4; TRBD1 matches 7 bases. The germline gives CDR1 SEHNR, CDR2 FQNEAQ (reference sequence). The CDR3 is 13 residues long. The V and J ends lost 5 bases and 7 bases, in that order; junction bases with no gene match: 4. Here the CDR3 reads CASSETGSEKLFF. The CDR3 bases are TGTGCCAGCAGCGAGACAGGGTCTGAAAAACTGTTTTTT.